The next 31 T cell receptor beta chains were all read from a single sample in a study of Graves' ophthalmopathy and Graves' hyperthyroidism. Amplification targeted the TCR beta CDR3 regions, with RNA transcripts as the source material. Amplification began with first-round RT-PCR using HTBI primers, then second-round multiplex PCR was performed. TCRdb redid the calling of the multiplex PCR reads with MiXCR, one entry per CDR3 protein. Of about 240,000 distinct CDR3 sequences listed, 45% are singletons. Source material: peripheral blood. The receptors here all came from an adult man with Graves' ophthalmopathy.

This clonotype has at least ten counts. V and J are TRBV10-3 and TRBJ1-2, with D possibly being TRBD1 (6 bases). This CDR3 has 15 residues. With 7 bases removed from V and 6 bases from J, the gap between germline ends came to 21 bases. The germline gives CDR1 ENHRY, CDR2 SYGVKD. CDR3 amino acids: CAITTTSGAGDGYTF. CDR3 bases: TGTGCCATCACCACCACCTCTGGGGCAGGGGATGGCTACACCTTC.

This chain connects TRBV12-3 or TRBV12-4 to TRBJ2-5; D uncertain. Trimming removed 6 bases at V and 2 bases at J, with 13 bases between. The CDR3 is made up of 14 amino acids. This CDR3 is CASSPSAGQETQYF. The CDR3 nucleotides read TGTGCCAGCAGCCCATCCGCAGGACAAGAGACCCAGTACTTC.

Comment on this clonotype: One end of the junction does not line up with germline, which may come from a read error. This chain links TRBV5-1 with TRBJ2-7; 8 positions match TRBD1. There are 15 residues in the CDR3. Germline CDR1 reads SGHRS; CDR2 reads YFSETQ. The CDR3 region is CASSLVTQGALEQYF. CDR3 DNA sequence: TGTGCCAGCAGCTTGGTCACCCAGGGGGCCCTCGAGCAGTACTTC. Together with reference TRBV5-1 and TRBJ2-7, the CDR3 gives the full variable domain: KAGVTQTPRYLIKTRGQQVTLSCSPISGHRSVSWYQQTPGQGLQFLFEYFSETQRNKGNFPGRFSGRQFSNSRSEMNVSTLELGDSALYLCASSLVTQGALEQYFGPGTRLTVT.

This clonotype was seen only a few times. The V gene is TRBV12-3 or TRBV12-4, the J gene TRBJ2-7; 7 nucleotides agree with TRBD2. V shed 6 bases and J 9 bases; nucleotides not matched to a gene: 8. CDR3 length: 12 amino acids. The chain's CDR3 is CASRERGGVQYF. DNA for the CDR3: TGTGCCAGCAGGGAGAGGGGAGGGGTGCAGTACTTC.

On this clonotype itself: This may come from a read error, since a much larger clone is one base off. The chain combines TRBV10-3 with TRBJ2-5; the match to TRBD2 covers 7 bases. The CDR3 consists of 13 residues. Trimming took 0 bases from V and 9 from J; bases not matched to a gene: 4. The V gene's germline CDR1 is ENHRY and CDR2 SYGVKD. The CDR3 DNA sequence: TGTGCCATCAGTGAGTCTGGGGGGGAGGCCCAGTACTTC. Protein product: CAISESGGEAQYF.

This clonotype was seen a handful of times. The chain couples TRBV9 to TRBJ1-2; D possibly corresponds to TRBD1 (5 bases). The CDR3 has 16 residues. The V end was cut by 3 bases, the J end by 4 bases, with 19 bases between. CDR1 and CDR2 (germline): SGDLS, YYNGEE. CDR3 residues: CASSARQTALGYGYTF. CDR3 bases: TGTGCCAGCAGCGCCAGACAGACAGCCCTTGGCTATGGCTACACCTTC.

The CDR3 loop is CAVPTREGANVLTF. CDR3 bases: TGTGCCGTCCCAACCAGGGAGGGGGCCAACGTCCTGACTTTC. The chain uses TRBV7-9 and TRBJ2-6; tentatively, D is TRBD1 or TRBD2 (5 bases each). This CDR3 is built from 14 residues. V shed 11 bases and J shed 4 bases, with 15 bases lying between them. CDR1 SEHNR and CDR2 FQNEAQ come from the germline V gene (reference sequence).

This clonotype occurred a few times. V is TRBV7-9 and J is TRBJ2-7; D is undetermined. Per the germline V gene, CDR1 is SEHNR and CDR2 is FQNEAQ (reference sequence). This CDR3 contains 15 residues. Trimming removed 5 bases at V and 6 bases at J, with 20 bases between. The CDR3 protein is CASSATRQQVREQYF. The CDR3 DNA reads as TGTGCCAGCAGCGCAACCCGGCAACAAGTCCGCGAGCAGTACTTC.

This clonotype was seen a handful of times. The chain employs TRBV20-1 and TRBJ2-7; possibly TRBD1 for D (5 bases). CDR1 is DFQATT and CDR2 is SNEGSKA in the germline V gene (reference sequence). This CDR3 spans 10 amino acids. V shed 7 bases and J shed 6 bases, with 10 bases lying between them. For the CDR3, the DNA is TGCAGTGAAGGGGCTAGCGAGCAGTACTTC. Translated, it gives CSEGASEQYF.

This clonotype was counted ten times or more. This sequence joins TRBV5-1 and TRBJ1-3; no definite D call. V gave up 3 bases and J gave up 2 bases, with 12 bases separating them. The CDR3 contains 15 residues. The germline V gene encodes CDR1 SGHRS and CDR2 YFSETQ. The CDR3 region is CASSSSDRAGNTIYF. The CDR3 DNA is TGCGCCAGCAGCTCGTCGGACCGTGCTGGAAACACCATATATTTT.

This clonotype has a single count. The V gene is TRBV7-2, the J gene TRBJ1-4; D ambiguous. V lost 5 bases and J 7 bases, leaving 14 bases between the germline ends. The length of the CDR3 is 14 residues. Looked up from germline, CDR1 is SGHTA and CDR2 is FQGNSA. The CDR3 DNA follows: TGTGCCAGCAGCGCAACCCACAGTCGTGAAAAACTGTTTTTT. It translates to CASSATHSREKLFF.

This clonotype has a handful of counts. This chain links TRBV7-6 with TRBJ2-2; D is unclear. This CDR3 spans 14 amino acids. The V gene lost 2 bases and the J gene lost 1 base, with 5 bases spanning the gap. The germline V gene has CDR1 SGHVS and CDR2 FNYEAQ. This CDR3 is CASSLLVNTGELFF. CDR3 sequence (DNA): TGTGCCAGCAGCTTATTAGTGAACACCGGGGAGCTGTTTTTT.

On this clonotype: An end of the junction does not agree with germline; a read error may underlie this. The chain uses TRBV10-3 and TRBJ1-2; weak D call: TRBD1 (5 bases). The germline V gene encodes CDR1 ENHRY and CDR2 SYGVKD. The CDR3 is 15 amino acids. The CDR3 loop reads CASSYAKGRNYGYTF. DNA of the CDR3: TGTGCCAGCAGTTATGCTAAGGGGCGTAACTATGGCTACACCTTC.

This clonotype has just a few counts. This sequence joins TRBV7-9 and TRBJ2-7, with 10 bases fitting TRBD2. The length of the CDR3 is 16 residues. Germline V gene data show CDR1 as SEHNR and CDR2 as FQNEAQ (reference sequence). The trim removed 4 bases at V and 3 bases at J, leaving 9 bases unmatched. CDR3 nucleotides: TGTGCCAGCAGCTCATTTAGCGGGAGGACGAACTACGAGCAGTACTTC. This translates into CASSSFSGRTNYEQYF.

The chain has TRBV10-3 and TRBJ2-7; no reliable D call. The CDR3 is made up of 11 amino acids. Trimming took 5 bases from V and 3 from J, leaving 5 bases between them. Germline CDR1 ENHRY, CDR2 SYGVKD. The CDR3 region is CAISLSYEQYF. The CDR3 nucleotides read TGTGCCATCAGTTTAAGCTACGAGCAGTACTTC.

In the case of this clonotype: A single base separates this from a much larger clone, so it may be a read error. The chain uses TRBV15 and TRBJ1-5, with TRBD1 as a possible D gene (5 bases). This CDR3 is 12 amino acids long. Germline CDR1 reads LNHNV; CDR2 reads YYDKDF (reference sequence). V gave up 5 bases and J gave up 4 bases, with 6 bases separating them. The DNA of the CDR3 is TGTGCCACCAGCGGGGGGAATCAGCCCCAGCATTTT. Translation: CATSGGNQPQHF. Full variable domain (outside the CDR3, taken from reference TRBV15 and TRBJ1-5): DAMVIQNPRYQVTQFGKPVTLSCSQTLNHNVMYWYQQKSSQAPKLLFHYYDKDFNNEADTPDNFQSRRPNTSFCFLDIRSPGLGDTAMYLCATSGGNQPQHFGDGTRLSIL.

The rearrangement joins TRBV7-2 to TRBJ1-1; maybe TRBD1 (6 bases). This CDR3 has 14 residues. V was shortened by 3 bases and J by 0 bases, with 8 bases between the two germline ends. The germline gives CDR1 SGHTA, CDR2 FQGNSA. The CDR3 loop is CASSFQGLNTEAFF. The CDR3 DNA follows: TGTGCCAGCAGCTTTCAGGGGTTGAACACTGAAGCTTTCTTT.

This chain uses TRBV19 with TRBJ2-2, with 7 bases identical to TRBD2. V dropped 6 bases and J dropped 4; count of bases not matched to a gene: 11. Germline lookup yields CDR1 LNHDA and CDR2 SQIVND (reference sequence). The CDR3 is made up of 16 amino acids. DNA for the CDR3: TGTGCCAGTAGAGCCAGTGGCGGGGGTGGCACCGGGGAGCTGTTTTTT. Protein: CASRASGGGGTGELFF. The full variable domain, in which reference TRBV19 and TRBJ2-2 provide the parts outside the CDR3, is DGGITQSPKYLFRKEGQNVTLSCEQNLNHDAMYWYRQDPGQGLRLIYYSQIVNDFQKGDIAEGYSVSREKKESFPLTVTSAQKNPTAFYLCASRASGGGGTGELFFGEGSRLTVL.

CDR3 protein: CASSLEAGVNYGYTF. The DNA for the CDR3 is TGCGCCAGCAGCCTAGAGGCAGGTGTTAACTATGGCTACACCTTC. The chain recombines TRBV4-1 with TRBJ1-2; D gene uncertain. CDR1 MGHRA and CDR2 YSYEKL come from the germline V gene. Trimming left V 4 bases short and J 1 base short, with 13 bases between. There are 15 residues in the CDR3.

V gene TRBV7-2 combines with J gene TRBJ2-5, with 13 bases matching TRBD2. The CDR3 has 17 residues. The ends lost 2 bases at V and 5 bases at J; junction bases unmatched: 8. Per germline, CDR1 SGHTA and CDR2 FQGNSA. CDR3 sequence (DNA): TGTGCCAGCAGCTTAAGCTCTGGACTAGCGGGAGTCGAGACCCAGTACTTC. This codes for CASSLSSGLAGVETQYF.

This clonotype was seen only a few times. This chain uses TRBV19 with TRBJ1-1; the match to TRBD1 covers 10 bases. Per germline, CDR1 LNHDA and CDR2 SQIVND (reference sequence). This CDR3 has 15 residues. The trim removed 5 bases at V and 4 bases at J, leaving 7 bases unmatched. CDR3 nucleotide sequence: TGTGCCAGTAGTCCCCGGACAGGGGGTGTCACTGAAGCTTTCTTT. Protein sequence: CASSPRTGGVTEAFF.

This rearrangement joins TRBV13 to TRBJ1-1; TRBD1 is a possible D gene (6 bases). Trimming cost V 5 bases and J 1 base, with 14 bases left between them. The CDR3 has 15 amino acids. The germline V gene has CDR1 PRHDT and CDR2 FYEKMQ (reference sequence). The CDR3, as DNA: TGTGCCAGCAGCCAATCAGGGGAGGGGAACACTGAAGCTTTCTTT. Amino acid sequence: CASSQSGEGNTEAFF.

This clonotype came up a few times. Mismatch with germline at one junction end may stem from a read error. The CDR3 sequence is CASSDSGRAGETQYF. The CDR3 region has the DNA TGTGCCAGCAGTGATAGCGGGAGGGCCGGGGAGACCCAGTACTTC. The J gene is TRBJ2-5, the V gene TRBV10-2; 11 nucleotides align to TRBD2. Germline V gene sequence: CDR1 WSHSY, CDR2 SAAADI. The CDR3 totals 15 residues.

This clonotype was found a few times. The J gene is TRBJ2-7, the V gene TRBV5-4; D possibly corresponds to TRBD1 (6 bases). CDR1 SGHNT and CDR2 YYREEE come from the germline V gene (reference sequence). V was pared by 0 bases and J by 2 bases, with 9 bases between. The CDR3 runs 14 residues. The CDR3 nucleotides are TGTGCCAGCAGCTTGGCTCAGGGGCCCTACGAGCAGTACTTC. This gives the protein CASSLAQGPYEQYF.

The sample holds a few counts of this clonotype. Germline and junction disagree at one end, which may indicate a read error. The chain recombines TRBV5-1 with TRBJ2-5; 8 bases line up with TRBD1. The CDR3 contains 14 residues. Germline loops: CDR1 SGHRS, CDR2 YFSETQ. CDR3 protein: CASSSPTGAETQYF. CDR3 DNA sequence: TGTGCCAGCAGCTCGCCGACAGGGGCAGAGACCCAGTACTTC.

To note about this clonotype: Just one base apart from a much larger clone, this may be a read error. The chain is built from TRBV29-1 and TRBJ1-2; TRBD1 matches 7 bases. The CDR3 covers 15 residues. Germline V CDR1 and CDR2: SQVTM, ANQGSEA. The CDR3 nucleotides read TGCAGCGCTGAAGATCAGACAGGGAGAATTGGTGGCTACACCTTC. Protein sequence: CSAEDQTGRIGGYTF.

This chain connects TRBV5-1 to TRBJ1-2; 8 nucleotides agree with TRBD1. The CDR3 is 13 residues long. Germline lookup yields CDR1 SGHRS and CDR2 YFSETQ. Trimming at V came to 3 bases and at J to 6 bases, leaving 4 bases not matched to a gene. The CDR3 sequence: CASSSAGGDGYTF. The DNA of the CDR3 is TGCGCCAGCAGCTCTGCAGGGGGCGATGGCTACACCTTC. Drawing the rest from reference TRBV5-1 and TRBJ1-2, the complete variable domain is KAGVTQTPRYLIKTRGQQVTLSCSPISGHRSVSWYQQTPGQGLQFLFEYFSETQRNKGNFPGRFSGRQFSNSRSEMNVSTLELGDSALYLCASSSAGGDGYTFGSGTRLTVV.

Details on this clonotype: One base away lies a much larger clone, so this may be a sequencing read error. The chain joins TRBV7-9 to TRBJ1-4, with D unresolved. The germline CDR1 and CDR2 sequences are SEHNR and FQNEAQ (reference sequence). This CDR3 is built from 14 residues. CDR3 sequence (DNA): TGTGCCAGCAGCTTGGCTTCAACTAATGAAGAACTGTTTTTT. It encodes CASSLASTNEELFF.

The rearrangement joins TRBV19 to TRBJ1-5; D is undetermined. The CDR3 has 15 residues. Germline CDR1 is LNHDA and CDR2 is SQIVND (reference sequence). Trimming cost V 0 bases and J 3 bases, with 9 bases left between them. CDR3 in amino acids: CASSIDVRANQPQHF. DNA for the CDR3: TGTGCCAGTAGTATAGATGTCCGGGCCAATCAGCCCCAGCATTTT.

The J gene is TRBJ2-2, the V gene TRBV4-1, with a weak D call TRBD2 (5 bases). Germline-derived CDR1 and CDR2 are MGHRA and YSYEKL. CDR3 length: 12 residues. V lost 5 bases and J lost 7, with 8 bases in between. CDR3 bases: TGCGCCAGCAGCGGAGAGGGCGGGGAGCTGTTTTTT. This encodes CASSGEGGELFF.

The chain is built from TRBV29-1 and TRBJ1-1, with D tentatively TRBD1 (6 bases). V lost 4 bases to trimming and J lost 4 bases, with 19 bases between them. The CDR3 spans 15 residues. Germline V lookup: CDR1 SQVTM, CDR2 ANQGSEA. CDR3 DNA sequence: TGCAGCGTTGTCGGGGGCTTTTCGTATAGCACTGAAGCTTTCTTT. This sequence encodes CSVVGGFSYSTEAFF.